The rows below give T cell receptor beta chains drawn from one sample of a study of STAT3 mutations in large granular lymphocyte leukemia. This table comes from immunoSEQ multiplex PCR, and its TCRdb copy is limited to in-frame clones, with some not included. The table lists more than 3,500 clones, less than 70% of them singletons. The material sequenced was PBMCs. The receptors were gathered from a human donor with T large granular lymphocyte leukemia. Some clones in this sample may be carry-over from other donors' samples. Each CDR3 is given with its conserved first and last residue. A D gene is named only where the DNA matches it firmly. Size is omitted from some rows. Given values are once, few, many or a class for expanded clones.

TRBV27	TRBJ2-1	TRBD2	.	TGTGCCAGCAGTATCGCGGGAGGGCCCTACAATGAGCAGTTCTTC	CASSIAGGPYNEQFF
TRBV30	TRBJ2-3	TRBD2	.	TGTGCCTGGGATCTCGCGGGGGGCCGGGATACGCAGTATTTT	CAWDLAGGRDTQYF
TRBV15	TRBJ2-7	.	.	TGTGCCACCAGCTTGGGGACGATCGCGGCAGGCTACGAGCAGTACTTC	CATSLGTIAAGYEQYF
TRBV13	TRBJ2-1	.	.	TGTGCCAGCAGCTCGTGGAGCAGGGATCCCTACAATGAGCAGTTCTTC	CASSSWSRDPYNEQFF
TRBV5-4	TRBJ2-4	.	.	TGTGCCAGCAGCTTGGCCGGGATGGTAGCCAAAAACATTCAGTACTTC	CASSLAGMVAKNIQYF
TRBV23-1	TRBJ1-3	.	.	TGCGCCAGCCCCCAGACAGGCTCTGGAAACACCATATATTTT	CASPQTGSGNTIYF
TRBV13	TRBJ2-7	.	.	TGTGCCAGCAGTGCGGGCCATGGATACGAGCAGTACTTC	CASSAGHGYEQYF
TRBV7-2	TRBJ1-1	TRBD1	.	TGTGCCAGCAGCTACGACGGGACAGGGGGCATGAACACTGAAGCTTTCTTT	CASSYDGTGGMNTEAFF
TRBV30	TRBJ1-1	.	.	TGTGCCTGGAGCCCGCTGACAGGCAGTTATGCTTTCTTT	CAWSPLTGSYAFF
TRBV29-1	TRBJ2-2	.	.	TGCAGCGTTGAAGGAGGGACCGGGGAGCTGTTTTTT	CSVEGGTGELFF
TRBV27	TRBJ1-2	.	.	TGTGCCAGCAGTTTAGGACAAGGCTTTAACTATGGCTACACCTTC	CASSLGQGFNYGYTF
TRBV2	TRBJ2-7	.	few	TGTGCCAGCAGTGAAAGTCTAGCAGGCTACGAGCAGTACTTC	CASSESLAGYEQYF
TRBV5-1	TRBJ1-2	.	medium-sized	TGCGCCAGCAGCTTGGGGGCCGGGGTGGACGGCTATGGCTACACCTTC	CASSLGAGVDGYGYTF
TRBV30	TRBJ1-1	.	.	TGTGCCTTGGGGCTTGGGGGACCTGAAGCTTTCTTT	CALGLGGPEAFF
TRBV5-4	TRBJ1-2	TRBD1	.	TGTGCCAGCAGCCCCGGGGACAGTCTCTCTAACTATGGCTACACCTTC	CASSPGDSLSNYGYTF
TRBV5-3	TRBJ1-1	.	large	TGTGCCAGAAGCTACTACAGAGCTCTGAACACTGAAGCTTTCTTT	CARSYYRALNTEAFF
TRBV18	TRBJ2-5	.	.	TGTGCCAGCTCACGGGACGTCCAAGAGACCCAGTACTTC	CASSRDVQETQYF
TRBV5-4	TRBJ1-1	.	.	TGTGCCAGCGCCCGGGGGAACACTGAAGCTTTCTTT	CASARGNTEAFF
TRBV2	TRBJ1-1	TRBD1	.	TGTGCCAGCAGCGAGGACAGGACCACTGAAGCTTTCTTT	CASSEDRTTEAFF
TRBV6-1	TRBJ2-1	TRBD2	.	TGTGCCAGCCGTGGGGAGGGCCCCTACAATGAGCAGTTCTTC	CASRGEGPYNEQFF
TRBV5-6	TRBJ2-7	.	.	TGTGCCAGCAGCTTGGGGGTCCACGAGCAGTACTTC	CASSLGVHEQYF
TRBV5-4	TRBJ2-7	.	.	TGTGCCAGCAGCTTGGATGGCTCCTACGAGCAGTACTTC	CASSLDGSYEQYF
TRBV6-5	TRBJ1-5	.	once	TGTGCCAGCAGTTACTCGACCGCGCCCAATCAGCCCCAGCATTTT	CASSYSTAPNQPQHF
TRBV7-9	TRBJ2-7	.	.	TGTGCCAGCAGCTGGTCTTACCAGGGGGAGCAGTACTTC	CASSWSYQGEQYF
TRBV25-1	TRBJ1-2	.	.	TGTGCCAGCAGTGAATACAGGGGTCAAAACTATGGCTACACCTTC	CASSEYRGQNYGYTF
TRBV7-9	TRBJ2-7	.	.	TGTGCCAGCAGCCCGGGACTCCCCCACGAGCAGTACTTC	CASSPGLPHEQYF
TRBV30	TRBJ2-4	.	.	TGTGCCTGGAGTGCGGACCCCAAAAACATTCAGTACTTC	CAWSADPKNIQYF
TRBV7-7	TRBJ1-2	TRBD1	once	TGTGCCAGCAGATTTAGGACAGGGGGCTACTATGGCTACACCTTC	CASRFRTGGYYGYTF
TRBV20-1	TRBJ2-3	.	.	TGCAGTGCTAGGTTGGGGCAGTATTTT	CSARLGQYF
TRBV5-1	TRBJ1-1	TRBD1	.	TGCGCCAGCAGCTTGGCGCTCACAGGGGGCGTAAGCCCTGAAGCTTTCTTT	CASSLALTGGVSPEAFF
TRBV25-1	TRBJ1-1	.	.	TGTGCCAGCAGCAGGGAGGGCGGGACTGAAGCTTTCTTT	CASSREGGTEAFF
TRBV27	TRBJ1-4	.	few	TGTGCCAGCAGGGCATCCACTCAGAGACTGTTTTTT	CASRASTQRLFF
TRBV10-3	TRBJ1-2	.	few	TGTGCCATCAGTGTGCGAGGGGATGCTGATGGCTACACCTTC	CAISVRGDADGYTF
TRBV7-9	TRBJ2-1	TRBD2	.	TGTGCCAGCACCCTCTCTAGCGGGTACAATGAGCAGTTCTTC	CASTLSSGYNEQFF
TRBV9	TRBJ2-7	.	.	TGTGCCAGCAGCGGTGAATCAGGGGAGCAGTACTTC	CASSGESGEQYF
TRBV5-1	TRBJ2-7	TRBD1	.	TGCGCCAGCAGCTTGGCCCGGGACAGGGGTCACTACGAGCAGTACTTC	CASSLARDRGHYEQYF
TRBV29-1	TRBJ2-7	.	.	TGCAGCGTTGGCAGGGTCCACGAGCAGTACTTC	CSVGRVHEQYF
TRBV5-4	TRBJ1-1	TRBD1	.	TGTGCCAGCAGCCCGGGACAGGTTACCAACACTGAAGCTTTCTTT	CASSPGQVTNTEAFF
TRBV30	TRBJ1-1	.	.	TGTGCCTGGAGTAGCCTACGTGGCACTGAAGCTTTCTTT	CAWSSLRGTEAFF
TRBV18	TRBJ1-2	TRBD1	.	TGTGCCAGCTCACCACGGGACAGGGGTGGCTACACCTTC	CASSPRDRGGYTF
TRBV27	TRBJ2-3	.	.	TGTGCCAGCAGTTTATCGGCAGGGTCAGATACGCAGTATTTT	CASSLSAGSDTQYF
TRBV6-6	TRBJ2-1	.	.	TGTGCCAGCAGTTACGCGCCCCGGGGACGGGGTGAGCAGTTCTTC	CASSYAPRGRGEQFF
TRBV7-3	TRBJ2-3	TRBD2	few	TGTGCCAGCAGCTTGGGACTACGAACAGATACGCAGTATTTT	CASSLGLRTDTQYF
TRBV7-8	TRBJ2-7	TRBD2	.	TGTGCCAGCAGCTTAGGTGGCGGGAGGGGAGAGCAGTACTTC	CASSLGGGRGEQYF
TRBV7-9	TRBJ1-6	.	.	TGTGCCAGCAGCTTAGCCGATTCACCCCTCCACTTT	CASSLADSPLHF
TRBV7-9	TRBJ2-4	.	.	TGTGCCAGCAGCTTAGACGGGCGAGCCAAAAACATTCAGTACTTC	CASSLDGRAKNIQYF
TRBV30	TRBJ1-4	.	.	TGTGCCTGGAGTACTACAGCGAAAAAACTGTTTTTT	CAWSTTAKKLFF
TRBV6-6	TRBJ1-2	TRBD1	.	TGTGCCAGCAGTGGAGACCGGGACAGGGGAGACTATGGCTACACCTTC	CASSGDRDRGDYGYTF
TRBV5-6	TRBJ2-3	.	.	TGTGCCAGCAGCTTGACTGGGCGCACAGATACGCAGTATTTT	CASSLTGRTDTQYF
TRBV6-6	TRBJ1-1	TRBD1	.	TGTGCCAGCAGTTACTCGAGGGACAGGGGGAAAGAAGCTTTCTTT	CASSYSRDRGKEAFF
TRBV18	TRBJ2-5	TRBD2	.	TGTGCCAGCTCACCAGCTAGCGGGAGTGCCGAGACCCAGTACTTC	CASSPASGSAETQYF